The T cell receptor (beta chain) described here comes from a study of blood T cell repertoires in COVID-19 (dated by TCRdb to about 2020). For the study in its entirety: Samples covering the acute and convalescent phases of COVID-19 were provided by collaborators in the United States, Italy and Spain. The prospective study material was composed of cDNA or gDNA derived from T cells, B-cell-depleted T cells, or PBMCs. A de-identified subject ID, COVID-19 status, age in years and sex were almost always included in the sample metadata. The dataset comprised deeply sampled blood TCRbeta repertoires from subjects exposed to, actively infected with, or recovered from COVID-19. The samples were drawn from two sources: the first 160 participants of the ongoing ImmuneRACE study, and over 1,000 subjects contributed by 6 global collaborators. Where available, HLA class I and class II types were obtained from metadata supplied by the sample provider rather than from assay-based typing. The repertoires were released in a freely available public database meant as a resource for research on the immune response to SARS-CoV-2. Overall study outcomes, separate from this receptor: The quantity of clinical and demographic metadata differed by source and by participant and was supplied without curation.

The immunoSEQ Assay, a bias-controlled multiplex PCR, was used to amplify TCRbeta CDR3 regions from genomic DNA. The original pipeline was this. Nucleated cell counts per sample were estimated from amplification of reference gene primers within the assay. Sequence reads were collapsed and filtered to measure the absolute abundance of every unique TCRbeta CDR3 rearrangement. Productive Simpson clonality was computed per sample as the square root of Simpson's diversity index over productive rearrangements. TCRdb took this table from immuneACCESS and kept in-frame rearrangements with V and J called. Such tables lack part of the clones; where checked against another copy, unresolved V genes explain under half of the gap, and the rest is unexplained. V and J calls plus clone size are reproduced from that table; the DNA served to infer D and trimming. Within this sample are about 200,000 clones, with 85% to 90% of them counted one time only. Around 6.5% of the sample rests with the top ten.

Collaborating institutions collected whole blood in K2EDTA tubes following their own protocols. For TCRbeta analysis, collaborators shipped samples in one of three forms: frozen whole blood, isolated PBMCs, or DNA extracted from either of those sample types. Points on this clone: The antigen it binds to is not known. Within one base of it there is no much larger clone, and no base qualities were kept.

The CDR3 sequence holds 15 residues, the cysteine and phenylalanine included. Only the CDR3 region is kept as DNA, spanning 45 bases read in frame from base 1. Ends trimmed: V by 0 bases, J by 8 bases; bases unmatched to a gene: 6. As encoded in the germline V gene (reference sequence), CDR1 is SGHKS while CDR2 is YYEKEE. The sequenced sample consisted of peripheral blood. The clonotype was recovered from a man older than 75 with acute or convalescent COVID-19. The chain joins TRBV5-5 to TRBJ1-4; 8 bases in between match TRBD1. In nucleotide form, the sequence is TGTGCCAGCAGCTTGGATATCGGGACAGGAGAAAAACTGTTTTTT. It codes for CASSLDIGTGEKLFF.